The 12 T cell receptor beta chains reported below all come from one sample, sequenced in a study of human T cells and chemical hapten exposure. In TCRdb, the RACE reads were re-called with MiXCR into one record per CDR3 protein. Of some 97,000 distinct CDR3 sequences in the sample, around 25% were seen once. Sample time point: patch test 3, about 24 weeks after DPC sensitization. Treatment here: therapeutic diphenylcyclopropenone sensitization with weekly scalp DPC. The sequencing here drew on whole blood, taken in connection with sensitization to the hapten diphenylcyclopropenone (DPC). The receptor set was obtained from a man aged 40-55 years with alopecia areata. Some clones in this sample may be carry-over from other donors' samples.

The V call is TRBV28, the J call TRBJ1-2; TRBD1 aligns across 9 bases. CDR1 and CDR2 from the germline V gene are MDHEN and SYDVKM. V lost 6 bases to trimming and J lost 4 bases; unmatched junction nucleotides: 6. The CDR3 consists of 14 residues. CDR3 sequence: CASRKQGAPYGYTF. As DNA, the CDR3 is TGTGCCAGCAGGAAACAGGGGGCTCCCTATGGCTACACCTTC.

V and J are TRBV12-3 or TRBV12-4 and TRBJ2-5, with TRBD2 matching 8 bases. After removal of 3 bases from V and 4 bases from J, the junction contained 7 bases not matched to a gene. There are 15 residues in the CDR3. The chain's CDR3 is CASSFYGGAGETQYF. CDR3 nucleotides: TGTGCCAGCAGTTTTTACGGGGGGGCAGGAGAGACCCAGTACTTC.

This clonotype was seen a handful of times. The chain has TRBV5-6 and TRBJ2-5, with 8 bases lining up with TRBD2. J lost 0 bases, V lost 4 bases, and 2 bases had no gene match. The germline V gene has CDR1 SGHDT and CDR2 YYEEEE. This CDR3 is 14 amino acids long. CDR3: CASSAGLDQETQYF. DNA for the CDR3: TGTGCCAGCAGCGCGGGACTAGACCAAGAGACCCAGTACTTC.

This clonotype was seen a few times. The chain uses TRBV12-3 or TRBV12-4 and TRBJ2-7, with 7 bases identical to TRBD1. The trim removed 1 base at V and 5 bases at J, leaving 5 bases unmatched. This CDR3 has 14 residues. The CDR3 is CASSLGTGGHEQYF. The CDR3, as DNA: TGTGCCAGCAGTTTAGGGACAGGCGGCCACGAGCAGTACTTC.

The chain joins TRBV14 to TRBJ2-7; no clear D gene. The CDR3 loop spans 14 amino acids. CDR1 and CDR2 (germline): SGHDN, FVKESK. Trimming cost V 0 bases and J 6 bases, with 12 bases left between them. CDR3 sequence (DNA): TGTGCCAGCAGCCAAGACAACCGCAGTTCCGAGCAGTACTTC. Protein: CASSQDNRSSEQYF.

The chain has TRBV5-1 and TRBJ2-6; tentative D call: TRBD1 (5 bases). CDR1 SGHRS and CDR2 YFSETQ come from the germline V gene. The CDR3 runs to 15 residues. V gave up 0 bases and J gave up 2 bases, with 6 bases separating them. The CDR3 sequence: CASSLEGAGANVLTF. Written as DNA, the CDR3 is TGCGCCAGCAGCTTGGAAGGGGCTGGGGCCAACGTCCTGACTTTC.

This chain joins TRBV7-7 and TRBJ2-3; no definite D call. V was trimmed by 1 base and J by 8 bases, leaving 10 bases between them. The CDR3 has 13 amino acids. Germline values: CDR1 SSHAT, CDR2 FNYEAQ (reference sequence). CDR3 DNA sequence: TGTGCCAGCAGCTTAGGGAAGTCGGGTACGCAGTATTTT. It encodes CASSLGKSGTQYF.

This clonotype came up a few times. This sequence joins TRBV12-3 or TRBV12-4 and TRBJ2-2; tentatively, D is TRBD2 (6 bases). The CDR3 spans 19 residues. V dropped 3 bases and J dropped 0 bases, with 20 bases sitting between them. This CDR3 is CASSFWVAAPGPNTGELFF. CDR3 coding DNA: TGTGCCAGCAGTTTCTGGGTAGCGGCCCCAGGGCCGAACACCGGGGAGCTGTTTTTT.

This clonotype was counted between two and nine times. The chain combines TRBV6-2 or TRBV6-3 with TRBJ2-3, with 14 bases matching TRBD2. V lost 2 bases and J lost 2; bases outside the gene matches: 9. This CDR3 region has 19 residues. Germline lookup yields CDR1 MNHEY and CDR2 SVGEGT. The CDR3, as DNA: TGTGCCAGCAGTTACCCCCTGGGACTAGCGGGAGTTCCCACAGATACGCAGTATTTT. It is translated as CASSYPLGLAGVPTDTQYF.

The chain joins TRBV7-9 to TRBJ2-2, with TRBD2 matching 7 bases. The V segment lost 2 bases and the J segment 0 bases; nucleotides outside the gene matches: 6. Germline CDR1 and CDR2: SEHNR and FQNEAQ (reference sequence). The CDR3 length is 17 residues. The CDR3 DNA reads as TGTGCCAGCAGCTTAAATCTCGGACTAGCGAACACCGGGGAGCTGTTTTTT. This codes for CASSLNLGLANTGELFF. Filled out from reference TRBV7-9 and TRBJ2-2, the complete variable domain reads DTGVSQNPRHKITKRGQNVTFRCDPISEHNRLYWYRQTLGQGPEFLTYFQNEAQLEKSRLLSDRFSAERPKGSFSTLEIQRTEQGDSAMYLCASSLNLGLANTGELFFGEGSRLTVL.

This rearrangement joins TRBV10-3 to TRBJ2-4, with 12 bases identical to TRBD2. V was pared by 10 bases and J by 7 bases, with 5 bases of the junction left unmatched. The length of the CDR3 is 13 residues. Germline assignment: CDR1 ENHRY and CDR2 SYGVKD. The CDR3 spells CATGLAGTNIQYF. CDR3 DNA sequence: TGTGCCACCGGACTAGCGGGAACGAACATTCAGTACTTC.

This clonotype was detected a few times. This chain connects TRBV7-9 to TRBJ2-1, with 8 bases that match TRBD1. This CDR3 is 21 amino acids long. Germline V gene data show CDR1 as SEHNR and CDR2 as FQNEAQ (reference sequence). J gave up 1 base and V 9 bases, and 26 bases lay outside the gene matches. The CDR3 nucleotides read TGTGCCAGTACCTGGGGCGGGTCGACAGGGGCAATGGGCAGATCCTACAATGAGCAGTTCTTC. It encodes CASTWGGSTGAMGRSYNEQFF. The full variable domain, in which reference TRBV7-9 and TRBJ2-1 provide the parts outside the CDR3, is DTGVSQNPRHKITKRGQNVTFRCDPISEHNRLYWYRQTLGQGPEFLTYFQNEAQLEKSRLLSDRFSAERPKGSFSTLEIQRTEQGDSAMYLCASTWGGSTGAMGRSYNEQFFGPGTRLTVL.